Shown below are 10 T cell receptor beta chains from a single sample sequenced in a study of T cell responses to AZD1222 COVID-19 vaccine. The data were produced by immunoSEQ multiplex PCR, yet TCRdb's version contains in-frame clones alone and is incomplete. The repertoire includes 45,000 or so clones, approximately 83% of them detected once, and about 50% sits in the top ten. Sample: peripheral blood, taken on day 0 of AZD1222 vaccination. The receptors originated from an adult in good health.

The chain has TRBV10-3 and TRBJ2-3, with a possible D match to TRBD1 (5 bases). Trimming cost V 3 bases and J 1 base, with 14 bases left between them. The germline CDR1 and CDR2 sequences are ENHRY and SYGVKD. The CDR3 loop spans 16 amino acids. The CDR3 nucleotides are TGTGCCATCAGTGACGGCAGGGAAGGAGGCACAGATACGCAGTATTTT. Translated: CAISDGREGGTDTQYF.

The J gene is TRBJ1-3, the V gene TRBV23-1; D not resolved. TRBV23-1 is flagged as an ORF with uncertain function. The CDR3 has 15 amino acids. The V end was cut by 8 bases, the J end by 0 bases, with 14 bases between. CDR3 sequence reads: CASRNNRCSGNTIYF. The CDR3 bases are TGCGCCAGCCGGAACAACAGATGCTCTGGAAACACCATATATTTT.

The genes are TRBV29-1 and TRBJ2-7; TRBD1 aligns across 10 bases. Germline V lookup: CDR1 SQVTM, CDR2 ANQGSEA. The junction had 12 bases not matched to a gene; V was cut back by 6 bases and J by 7 bases. CDR3 length equals 14 residues. CDR3 sequence: CSVAGDRGAGEQYF. CDR3 DNA sequence: TGCAGCGTCGCCGGGGACAGGGGCGCCGGGGAGCAGTACTTC.

The V call is TRBV27, the J call TRBJ2-7; D gene uncertain. V shed 8 bases and J shed 0 bases, with 8 bases lying between them. The CDR3 runs 12 residues. The germline gives CDR1 MNHEY, CDR2 SMNVEV (reference sequence). Written as DNA, the CDR3 is TGTGCCAGCTACAGTAGCTCCTACGAGCAGTACTTC. Protein product: CASYSSSYEQYF.

V and J are TRBV19 and TRBJ2-3; maybe TRBD1 (7 bases). The CDR3 totals 14 residues. Germline V CDR1 and CDR2: LNHDA, SQIVND (reference sequence). Trimming left V 8 bases short and J 2 bases short, with 14 bases between. The CDR3 here is CASSAGQPTDTQYF. The CDR3 DNA reads as TGTGCCAGTTCCGCGGGACAGCCCACAGATACGCAGTATTTT.

V gene TRBV28 combines with J gene TRBJ2-3, with TRBD2 matching 7 bases. V was pared by 6 bases and J by 3 bases, with 12 bases of the junction left unmatched. CDR1 and CDR2 from the germline V gene are MDHEN and SYDVKM. This CDR3 is built from 16 residues. Here the CDR3 reads CASSHLRGSGTDTQYF. CDR3 sequence (DNA): TGTGCCAGCAGCCACCTCCGGGGTAGCGGGACAGATACGCAGTATTTT.

Only one count was recorded for this clone. The chain couples TRBV24-1 to TRBJ2-7; TRBD1 might be the D (7 bases). The CDR3 length is 18 residues. Trimming removed 12 bases at V and 5 bases at J, with 34 bases between. Germline assignment: CDR1 KGHDR and CDR2 SFDVKD. CDR3 sequence (DNA): TGTGCCCCACGGAGGACGGTAACTAGCCGGAGAGGGGGCAACGAGCAGTACTTC. It translates to CAPRRTVTSRRGGNEQYF.

This clone was recorded once. The chain is built from TRBV14 and TRBJ2-1; D may correspond to TRBD1 or TRBD2 (5 bases each). The germline gives CDR1 SGHDN, CDR2 FVKESK. CDR3 size: 15 residues. The V and J ends lost 2 bases and 0 bases respectively, with 8 bases between them. The CDR3 bases are TGTGCCAGCAGCCAATTGGGGGTCTCCTACAATGAGCAGTTCTTC. Encoded protein: CASSQLGVSYNEQFF.

The rearrangement uses TRBV19 and TRBJ2-2; the D is unclear. The CDR3 extends over 14 amino acids. V was clipped by 1 base and J by 6 bases, with 9 bases between them. In germline, CDR1 is LNHDA, CDR2 SQIVND (reference sequence). The CDR3 nucleotides are TGTGCCAGTAGTATAGCCTCGGTGGCCGGGGAGCTGTTTTTT. Translated: CASSIASVAGELFF.

The chain combines TRBV3-1 (or the pseudogene TRBV3-2) with TRBJ1-1; TRBD1 is a possible D gene (6 bases). The length of the CDR3 is 12 residues. V dropped 0 bases and J dropped 10 bases, with 9 bases sitting between them. The germline V gene has CDR1 LGHDT and CDR2 YNNKEL (reference sequence). Here the CDR3 DNA reads TGTGCCAGCAGCCAAGATTCAGGGGTAGCTTTCTTT. Its translation is CASSQDSGVAFF.